This T cell receptor beta chain was retrieved from a study of human T cells and chemical hapten exposure listed by TCRdb under 2021. Regarding the research as a whole: Libraries were combined into a pool for sequencing, and differences in TCR yield between samples came mainly from small differences in library volumes within the pool. In alopecia patients, the study followed how the peripheral blood TCR repertoire changed in vivo over primary and secondary sensitization to diphenylcyclopropenone (DPC), a hapten. For every blood RNA sample, sequencing covered both the TCR alpha and TCR beta chains. The paper's findings and limits, for the study overall: The number of TCRs above 1 in 1000 frequency did not change with DPC sensitization; there was no evidence of global repertoire structure alterations. Repeated subsampling changed both the strength of the expansion versus patch-test correlation and the threshold at which the correlation became significant.

In this sample, this clonotype turned up a few times. The antigen it recognizes is unknown. Per-base qualities were not stored, and no clone one base away is much larger. Receptor libraries were prepared by 5' RACE. The sequencer listed for this sample is Illumina MiSeq. During library preparation, unique molecular identifiers were attached to individual cDNA molecules so that TCRs could be counted quantitatively and reproducibly. On the study's bioinformatics: A median of approximately 100,000 TCRs per sample was observed, with a range of about 20,000 to 750,000. V, J and CDR3 annotation of the TCR reads was carried out using the Decombinator software suite. For the PS versus PT1 abundance plots, all samples were subsampled to the same number of TCRs (28,000). TCRs were defined as expanded if absent before sensitization and observed at least eight times at the 2-week time point. TCRdb reprocessed the public reads (quality trimming at Q25 with fastp, clone calling with MiXCR) and kept in-frame beta chains. Every CDR3 protein is listed once, alongside the most common genes and DNA of its rows. The V and J calls and clone size come from TCRdb's table, not from the authors' own analysis. The table for this sample lists 150,000 or so distinct CDR3 sequences; around 4.4% of them were counted only once. Of the sample, under 1.5% falls within the top ten clones.

Total RNA was isolated from unfractionated whole blood collected in Tempus Blood RNA tubes. Roughly 5 healthy volunteers served as TCR sequencing controls and were bled at day 0, 2 weeks and 6 weeks. The CDR3 covers 14 residues, taking in both the cysteine and the phenylalanine. CDR3 DNA is the only sequence kept; it has 42 bases, read in frame from the first base. V loses 6 bases of germline sequence and J loses 4 bases, and the interval between the two ends is 13 bases. Sequences LGHNA (CDR1) and YSLEER (CDR2) are obtained from the germline V gene. This TCR was recovered from a female donor in good health. This sequence uses TRBV4-3 and TRBJ1-3; tentative D gene TRBD1, with 5 bases matching. The CDR3 is CASSHQGDGNTIYF. The base sequence is TGCGCCAGCAGTCATCAAGGGGACGGAAACACCATATATTTT.